This is a list of T cell receptor beta chains from one sample in a study of cytomegalovirus exposure and HLA in healthy donors. TCRdb's copy holds only in-frame clones and misses some; the assay was immunoSEQ multiplex PCR. This sample has nearly 110,000 clones; around four fifths occur once, and the top ten carry more than 1.5%. Specimen: PBMCs. These receptor sequences come from a man aged 45-65 years in good health and CMV-seronegative. CDR3s include the opening cysteine and the closing phenylalanine or tryptophan. D genes are given only for firm matches. Where a row states a size, it is once, few, many or the class of an expanded clone; other rows omit it.

cdr3_length: 13
v_call: TRBV5-4
d_call: TRBD1
clone_size: .
j_call: TRBJ1-1
cdr3_nt: TGTGCCAGCAGCTATACGGGGACAGTTGAAGCTTTCTTT
cdr3_aa: CASSYTGTVEAFF

cdr3_length: 14
v_call: TRBV5-4
d_call: TRBD1
clone_size: .
j_call: TRBJ2-3
cdr3_nt: TGTGCCAGCAGCCCGGACAGGGCGGGGGATACGCAGTATTTT
cdr3_aa: CASSPDRAGDTQYF

cdr3_length: 13
v_call: TRBV6-5
d_call: .
clone_size: .
j_call: TRBJ1-5
cdr3_nt: TGTGCCAGCAGTTCCAGGGGCGGTCAGCCCCAGCATTTT
cdr3_aa: CASSSRGGQPQHF

cdr3_length: 14
v_call: TRBV2
d_call: TRBD1
clone_size: .
j_call: TRBJ1-5
cdr3_nt: TGTGCCAGCAGCGCCGACAGGGAGCATCAGCCCCAGCATTTT
cdr3_aa: CASSADREHQPQHF

cdr3_length: 12
v_call: TRBV2
d_call: .
clone_size: .
j_call: TRBJ1-5
cdr3_nt: TGTGCTAGCGCGGGGTTGGAGCGGCCCCAGCATTTT
cdr3_aa: CASAGLERPQHF

cdr3_length: 15
v_call: TRBV28
d_call: .
clone_size: .
j_call: TRBJ1-2
cdr3_nt: TGTGCCAGCAGTTTAAGCACCTCGGAGGGGAATGGCTACACCTTC
cdr3_aa: CASSLSTSEGNGYTF

cdr3_length: 15
v_call: TRBV7-9
d_call: TRBD1
clone_size: .
j_call: TRBJ1-3
cdr3_nt: TGTGCCAGCAGCTTCAACGACAGGGCCGGAAACACCATATATTTT
cdr3_aa: CASSFNDRAGNTIYF

cdr3_length: 15
v_call: TRBV6-1
d_call: TRBD1
clone_size: .
j_call: TRBJ1-1
cdr3_nt: TGTGCCAGCAGTTCGGGACAGGGGGCTAACACTGAAGCTTTCTTT
cdr3_aa: CASSSGQGANTEAFF

cdr3_length: 18
v_call: TRBV21-1
d_call: .
clone_size: .
j_call: TRBJ1-5
cdr3_nt: TGTGCCAGCAGCAAGGGGGTGACAGGGGGCGATTGGGATCAGCCCCAGCATTTT
cdr3_aa: CASSKGVTGGDWDQPQHF

cdr3_length: 14
v_call: TRBV30
d_call: TRBD2
clone_size: few
j_call: TRBJ2-7
cdr3_nt: TGTGCCTGGACGGGGGGGGGAACGGCCTACGAGCAGTACTTC
cdr3_aa: CAWTGGGTAYEQYF

cdr3_length: 14
v_call: TRBV5-1
d_call: .
clone_size: .
j_call: TRBJ2-2
cdr3_nt: TGCGCCAGCAGCTCCGGACATAACACCGGGGAGCTGTTTTTT
cdr3_aa: CASSSGHNTGELFF

cdr3_length: 19
v_call: TRBV23-1
d_call: .
clone_size: .
j_call: TRBJ1-3
cdr3_nt: TGCGCCAGCAGTCAATCGCCCTTTGCCGGGACATCGGATGGAAACACCATATATTTT
cdr3_aa: CASSQSPFAGTSDGNTIYF

cdr3_length: 18
v_call: TRBV21-1
d_call: .
clone_size: .
j_call: TRBJ2-5
cdr3_nt: TGTGCCAGCAGTCATGAGGGGGGAGGGGCAGGGTTCGGGGAGACCCAGTACTTC
cdr3_aa: CASSHEGGGAGFGETQYF

cdr3_length: 14
v_call: TRBV5-6
d_call: .
clone_size: .
j_call: TRBJ1-2
cdr3_nt: TGTGCCAGCAGCCCCGACATGCGGGGCCCTGGCTACACCTTC
cdr3_aa: CASSPDMRGPGYTF

cdr3_length: 17
v_call: TRBV7-8
d_call: TRBD1
clone_size: .
j_call: TRBJ1-4
cdr3_nt: TGTGCCAGCAGCCTTAAGGGGAGACAGGGTTCGTTCGGAAAACTGTTTTTT
cdr3_aa: CASSLKGRQGSFGKLFF

cdr3_length: 15
v_call: TRBV9
d_call: .
clone_size: .
j_call: TRBJ1-2
cdr3_nt: TGTGCCAGCAGCGTAGTGGGAAGGGGGGGCAGAGGCTACACCTTC
cdr3_aa: CASSVVGRGGRGYTF

cdr3_length: 14
v_call: TRBV6-8
d_call: TRBD1
clone_size: .
j_call: TRBJ1-5
cdr3_nt: TGTGCCAGCAGTCCCGGGACAGGCAATCAGCCCCAGCATTTT
cdr3_aa: CASSPGTGNQPQHF

cdr3_length: 14
v_call: TRBV5-4
d_call: TRBD1
clone_size: once
j_call: TRBJ2-7
cdr3_nt: TGTGCCAGCAGCTTTCCGGGACAGGGGGACGAGCAGTACTTC
cdr3_aa: CASSFPGQGDEQYF

cdr3_length: 13
v_call: TRBV10-2
d_call: .
clone_size: .
j_call: TRBJ2-1
cdr3_nt: TGCGCCAGCAGTGAAACACCCTACAATGAGCAGTTCTTC
cdr3_aa: CASSETPYNEQFF

cdr3_length: 14
v_call: TRBV5-1
d_call: .
clone_size: .
j_call: TRBJ2-2
cdr3_nt: TGCGCCAGCAGCCCGGCGGCGGTTGCCGGGGAGCTGTTTTTT
cdr3_aa: CASSPAAVAGELFF

cdr3_length: 11
v_call: TRBV30
d_call: .
clone_size: .
j_call: TRBJ2-7
cdr3_nt: TGTGCCTGGAGTGCAAAATACGAGCAGTACTTC
cdr3_aa: CAWSAKYEQYF

cdr3_length: 12
v_call: TRBV10-3
d_call: .
clone_size: .
j_call: TRBJ2-1
cdr3_nt: TGTGCCATCAGTGACTCGGGGGGCTTTCAGTTCTTC
cdr3_aa: CAISDSGGFQFF

cdr3_length: 23
v_call: TRBV5-1
d_call: TRBD2
clone_size: few
j_call: TRBJ2-4
cdr3_nt: TGCGCCAGCAGCTCGTCAAGGGGGGGACCTGGACTAGCGGGGCTTCTAGCCAAAAACATTCAGTACTTC
cdr3_aa: CASSSSRGGPGLAGLLAKNIQYF

cdr3_length: 15
v_call: TRBV6-4
d_call: .
clone_size: few
j_call: TRBJ2-6
cdr3_nt: TGTGCCAGCAGTGACAGGGGCTCTGGGGCCAACGTCCTGACTTTC
cdr3_aa: CASSDRGSGANVLTF

cdr3_length: 17
v_call: TRBV7-2
d_call: TRBD1
clone_size: .
j_call: TRBJ1-2
cdr3_nt: TGTGCCAGCAGCTTAACCGGGACAGGGAACCCTAACTATGGCTACACCTTC
cdr3_aa: CASSLTGTGNPNYGYTF

cdr3_length: 15
v_call: TRBV7-8
d_call: .
clone_size: .
j_call: TRBJ2-3
cdr3_nt: TGTGCCAGCAGCCCCGAGGGGGAAAGCACAGATACGCAGTATTTT
cdr3_aa: CASSPEGESTDTQYF

cdr3_length: 13
v_call: TRBV19
d_call: .
clone_size: once
j_call: TRBJ2-5
cdr3_nt: TGTGCCAGTAGTATAGACAGGAAAGAGACCCAGTACTTC
cdr3_aa: CASSIDRKETQYF

cdr3_length: 15
v_call: TRBV7-9
d_call: .
clone_size: .
j_call: TRBJ2-1
cdr3_nt: TGTGCCAGCAGCTTAGCGAGGCAGGGGCGCAATGAGCAGTTCTTC
cdr3_aa: CASSLARQGRNEQFF

cdr3_length: 14
v_call: TRBV5-4
d_call: .
clone_size: .
j_call: TRBJ2-5
cdr3_nt: TGTGCCAGCAGCTCGAGAGGGTCACAAGAGACCCAGTACTTC
cdr3_aa: CASSSRGSQETQYF

cdr3_length: 13
v_call: TRBV13
d_call: .
clone_size: .
j_call: TRBJ2-3
cdr3_nt: TGTGCCAGCAGCTCGGGTGGGACAGATACGCAGTATTTT
cdr3_aa: CASSSGGTDTQYF

cdr3_length: 17
v_call: TRBV5-6
d_call: .
clone_size: few
j_call: TRBJ2-5
cdr3_nt: TGTGCCAGCACCACCCCGGGTTTGGCCGGGGACCAAGAGACCCAGTACTTC
cdr3_aa: CASTTPGLAGDQETQYF

cdr3_length: 14
v_call: TRBV10-2
d_call: TRBD2
clone_size: few
j_call: TRBJ2-7
cdr3_nt: TGCGCCAGCAGACTAGCGGGGGATTCCTACGAGCAGTACTTC
cdr3_aa: CASRLAGDSYEQYF

cdr3_length: 13
v_call: TRBV27
d_call: .
clone_size: once
j_call: TRBJ1-2
cdr3_nt: TGTGCCAGCAGTTTTCAGGGTACCTACGGCTACACCTTC
cdr3_aa: CASSFQGTYGYTF

cdr3_length: 15
v_call: TRBV7-2
d_call: .
clone_size: few
j_call: TRBJ2-3
cdr3_nt: TGTGCCAGCAGCTTAGACAGACCAAGCACAGATACGCAGTATTTT
cdr3_aa: CASSLDRPSTDTQYF

cdr3_length: 15
v_call: TRBV4-2
d_call: TRBD1
clone_size: .
j_call: TRBJ2-4
cdr3_nt: TGTGCCAGCGGGCAGGGGGAGCTAGCCAAAAACATTCAGTACTTC
cdr3_aa: CASGQGELAKNIQYF

cdr3_length: 11
v_call: TRBV20-1
d_call: .
clone_size: .
j_call: TRBJ2-2
cdr3_nt: TGCAGTGCCGGTGTTGCCGGGGAGCTGTTTTTT
cdr3_aa: CSAGVAGELFF

cdr3_length: 13
v_call: TRBV27
d_call: .
clone_size: few
j_call: TRBJ1-1
cdr3_nt: TGTGCCAGCAGTCGGGGGACGAACACTGAAGCTTTCTTT
cdr3_aa: CASSRGTNTEAFF

cdr3_length: 11
v_call: TRBV28
d_call: .
clone_size: .
j_call: TRBJ1-2
cdr3_nt: TGTGCCAGCAGTTCGCAGTATGGCTACACCTTC
cdr3_aa: CASSSQYGYTF

cdr3_length: 12
v_call: TRBV6-1
d_call: .
clone_size: .
j_call: TRBJ1-3
cdr3_nt: TGTGCCAGCATGAGGGAGGGAAACACCATATATTTT
cdr3_aa: CASMREGNTIYF

cdr3_length: 13
v_call: TRBV19
d_call: .
clone_size: .
j_call: TRBJ2-2
cdr3_nt: TGTGCCAGTAGTATAGCTGCAGGCGGGGAGCTGTTTTTT
cdr3_aa: CASSIAAGGELFF

cdr3_length: 14
v_call: TRBV28
d_call: .
clone_size: .
j_call: TRBJ2-3
cdr3_nt: TGTGCCAGCAGTTCCGTCGGTCTCACAGATACGCAGTATTTT
cdr3_aa: CASSSVGLTDTQYF

cdr3_length: 13
v_call: TRBV9
d_call: .
clone_size: .
j_call: TRBJ1-4
cdr3_nt: TGTGCCAGCAGCGGGACAGCTAATGAAAAACTGTTTTTT
cdr3_aa: CASSGTANEKLFF

cdr3_length: 14
v_call: TRBV19
d_call: TRBD1
clone_size: .
j_call: TRBJ2-7
cdr3_nt: TGTGCCAGTAGTTTAGGGACAGGGGATGACGAGCAGTACTTC
cdr3_aa: CASSLGTGDDEQYF

cdr3_length: 17
v_call: TRBV4-1
d_call: TRBD1
clone_size: .
j_call: TRBJ2-2
cdr3_nt: TGCGCCAGCAGCCAAGCCGGGCACAGGGGGCGAACCGGGGAGCTGTTTTTT
cdr3_aa: CASSQAGHRGRTGELFF

cdr3_length: 16
v_call: TRBV5-6
d_call: TRBD1
clone_size: .
j_call: TRBJ1-2
cdr3_nt: TGTGCCAGCAGGGCCGGGACAGGGGCCTCAGGATGGGGCTACACCTTC
cdr3_aa: CASRAGTGASGWGYTF

cdr3_length: 16
v_call: TRBV5-4
d_call: .
clone_size: .
j_call: TRBJ2-1
cdr3_nt: TGTGCCAGCAGCTCGGCCCTAGGAGCCAACTACAATGAGCAGTTCTTC
cdr3_aa: CASSSALGANYNEQFF

cdr3_length: 16
v_call: TRBV5-1
d_call: TRBD1
clone_size: .
j_call: TRBJ2-2
cdr3_nt: TGCGCCAGCAGCTTTGAGGGACAGGGAAACACCGGGGAGCTGTTTTTT
cdr3_aa: CASSFEGQGNTGELFF

cdr3_length: 12
v_call: TRBV11-1
d_call: .
clone_size: .
j_call: TRBJ2-4
cdr3_nt: TGTGCCAGCAGCCAGGGAGGAAACATTCAGTACTTC
cdr3_aa: CASSQGGNIQYF

cdr3_length: 15
v_call: TRBV5-1
d_call: .
clone_size: .
j_call: TRBJ1-1
cdr3_nt: TGCGCCAGCAGCTTAACGTTGGGCGAGGGTAGGTCGTCTTTCTTT
cdr3_aa: CASSLTLGEGRSSFF

cdr3_length: 14
v_call: TRBV7-3
d_call: .
clone_size: .
j_call: TRBJ1-1
cdr3_nt: TGTGCCAGCAGCCCCCTAGGTCCGAGCACTGAAGCTTTCTTT
cdr3_aa: CASSPLGPSTEAFF

cdr3_length: 16
v_call: TRBV19
d_call: .
clone_size: .
j_call: TRBJ1-6
cdr3_nt: TGTGCCAGTAGAGGGAGGAAGAGCTCCTATAATTCACCCCTCCACTTT
cdr3_aa: CASRGRKSSYNSPLHF

cdr3_length: 15
v_call: TRBV28
d_call: TRBD2
clone_size: .
j_call: TRBJ2-1
cdr3_nt: TGTGCCAGCGGGTTCCCTAGCGGGGGGGCGAATGAGCAGTTCTTC
cdr3_aa: CASGFPSGGANEQFF

cdr3_length: 13
v_call: TRBV11-2
d_call: TRBD1
clone_size: once
j_call: TRBJ2-7
cdr3_nt: TGTGCCAGCAGCTTAGCGGGACAGGCCTTTGGGTACTTC
cdr3_aa: CASSLAGQAFGYF

cdr3_length: 15
v_call: TRBV28
d_call: TRBD1
clone_size: .
j_call: TRBJ2-1
cdr3_nt: TGTGCCAGCAGTAAGGACAGGGTGAACTTAAATGAGCAGTTCTTC
cdr3_aa: CASSKDRVNLNEQFF

cdr3_length: 15
v_call: TRBV5-1
d_call: TRBD1
clone_size: many
j_call: TRBJ1-1
cdr3_nt: TGCGCCAGCAGCTTTAGACAGGGCTTAAGGACTGAAGCTTTCTTT
cdr3_aa: CASSFRQGLRTEAFF